Below, 14 T cell receptor beta chains from the same sample are listed, as sequenced in a study of blood T cells in healthy people across ages. A second PCR of roughly 6 to 12 cycles used a sample-barcoded 5' primer and a J-beta primer mix. TCRdb reanalysed the 5' RACE reads using MiXCR and keeps one entry per CDR3 protein. The table lists about 930,000 distinct CDR3 sequences, around 29% of them singletons. A further study also used this sample, focusing on T cells of mothers and their children.

The sample was blood. The receptors derive from a woman in her 40s in good health.

In DNA form, the CDR3 reads TGTGCCAGCATTAGCGGAGTTATCACAGATACGCAGTATTTT. This sequence encodes CASISGVITDTQYF. The genes are TRBV12-3 or TRBV12-4 and TRBJ2-3; tentative D call: TRBD2 (6 bases). The CDR3 is made up of 14 amino acids. With 7 bases removed from V and 2 bases from J, the gap between germline ends came to 13 bases.

The J gene is TRBJ2-1, the V gene TRBV12-3 or TRBV12-4; D is possibly TRBD2 (6 bases). V was cut by 1 base and J by 8 bases, with 15 bases left in between. This CDR3 is 15 amino acids long. The chain's CDR3 is CASSLGLGPQYEQFF. In DNA form, the CDR3 reads TGTGCCAGCAGTTTAGGACTAGGGCCCCAATATGAGCAGTTCTTC.

Ten or more counts support this clonotype. The chain employs TRBV4-3 and TRBJ2-7; tentatively, D is TRBD1 (6 bases). The CDR3 has 15 amino acids. Trimming removed 1 base from V and 3 bases from J, with 13 bases in between. Germline V lookup: CDR1 LGHNA, CDR2 YSLEER. In DNA, the CDR3 is TGCGCCAGCAGCCAAGTACAGGGTCCCCACTACGAGCAGTACTTC. Amino acids: CASSQVQGPHYEQYF.

V usage is TRBV7-2 and J usage is TRBJ2-7, with TRBD2 as a possible D gene (5 bases). The germline gives CDR1 SGHTA, CDR2 FQGNSA. CDR3 size: 13 residues. Trimming cost V 6 bases and J 7 bases, with 16 bases left between them. The CDR3, as DNA: TGTGCCAGCAGAGCCGCTGCGGGTGTGGAGCAGTACTTC. Translation: CASRAAAGVEQYF. Based on the CDR3 plus reference TRBV7-2 and TRBJ2-7, the full variable domain is GAGVSQSPSNKVTEKGKDVELRCDPISGHTALYWYRQSLGQGLEFLIYFQGNSAPDKSGLPSDRFSAERTGGSVSTLTIQRTQQEDSAVYLCASRAAAGVEQYFGPGTRLTVT.

This clonotype has ten or more counts. This sequence joins TRBV29-1 and TRBJ2-4; 8 positions match TRBD1. V dropped 5 bases and J dropped 1; count of bases not matched to a gene: 7. This CDR3 has 15 amino acids. The germline V gene has CDR1 SQVTM and CDR2 ANQGSEA. CDR3: CSVSQGAGAKNIQYF. CDR3 coding DNA: TGCAGCGTTTCGCAGGGGGCGGGGGCCAAAAACATTCAGTACTTC.

This chain links TRBV7-2 with TRBJ2-1; D remains unclear. Germline CDR1 is SGHTA and CDR2 is FQGNSA. V was clipped by 4 bases and J by 9 bases, with 7 bases between them. The CDR3 loop spans 11 amino acids. CDR3 bases: TGTGCCAGCAGCTCGATGGGTGAGCAGTTCTTC. Amino acids: CASSSMGEQFF.

In its sample, this clonotype was seen a few times. The chain carries TRBV9 and TRBJ1-2, with D unresolved. V lost 3 bases, J lost 8 bases, and 14 bases lay in between. From germline, CDR1 is SGDLS and CDR2 YYNGEE. This CDR3 spans 13 amino acids. The CDR3 bases are TGTGCCAGCAGCGCTGAAGGACCGGGAGGCTACACCTTC. This translates into CASSAEGPGGYTF. Together with reference TRBV9 and TRBJ1-2, the CDR3 gives the full variable domain: DSGVTQTPKHLITATGQRVTLRCSPRSGDLSVYWYQQSLDQGLQFLIQYYNGEERAKGNILERFSAQQFPDLHSELNLSSLELGDSALYFCASSAEGPGGYTFGSGTRLTVV.

This chain connects TRBV4-1 to TRBJ2-3; 7 positions agree with TRBD2. There are 16 residues in the CDR3. CDR1 and CDR2 from the germline V gene are MGHRA and YSYEKL. The J segment lost 7 bases and the V segment lost 0 bases, leaving 10 bases of the junction unmatched. As DNA, the CDR3 is TGCGCCAGCAGCCAAGATGGGTCGACTAGCACTTATACGCAGTATTTT. Its protein product is CASSQDGSTSTYTQYF.

This clonotype showed up many times. The genes are TRBV28 and TRBJ2-7, with D unclear. The V end lost 10 bases, the J end lost 1 base, and 14 bases lay between the germline ends. The CDR3 contains 13 residues. Germline V gene lookup returns CDR1 MDHEN and CDR2 SYDVKM. The CDR3 region has the DNA TGTGCCACCTACCCCCGCAGGTCCTACGAGCAGTACTTC. This sequence encodes CATYPRRSYEQYF. The full variable domain, completed using reference TRBV28 and TRBJ2-7, is DVKVTQSSRYLVKRTGEKVFLECVQDMDHENMFWYRQDPGLGLRLIYFSYDVKMKEKGDIPEGYSVSREKKERFSLILESASTNQTSMYLCATYPRRSYEQYFGPGTRLTVT.

Concerning this clonotype itself: A much larger clone lies one base from this, so it may be a read error. The gene calls are TRBV27 and TRBJ2-7; 11 nucleotides match TRBD1. CDR3 length: 15 residues. Germline CDR1 reads MNHEY; CDR2 reads SMNVEV (reference sequence). The junction had 11 bases not matched to a gene; V was cut back by 9 bases and J by 4 bases. The CDR3 region has the DNA TGTGCCAGTTCCCGCGGACAGGGGGCTTGGTACGAGCAGTACTTC. Its protein is CASSRGQGAWYEQYF.

J is TRBJ2-3 and V is TRBV28; D may be TRBD1 or TRBD2 (7 bases each). The CDR3 loop spans 16 amino acids. Germline-derived CDR1 and CDR2 are MDHEN and SYDVKM. V was pared by 7 bases and J by 0 bases, with 17 bases between. The CDR3 region has the DNA TGTGCCAGCACCACCGGGGGAGGGGGCAGCACAGATACGCAGTATTTT. It specifies CASTTGGGGSTDTQYF.

This clonotype was observed at least ten times. The V and J genes are TRBV24-1 and TRBJ2-4, with D uncertain. Trimming took 1 base from V and 8 from J, leaving 2 bases between them. The germline V gene has CDR1 KGHDR and CDR2 SFDVKD. The CDR3 is 11 residues long. DNA for the CDR3: TGTGCCACCAGTGATTTATACATTCAGTACTTC. It encodes CATSDLYIQYF.

This chain links TRBV28 with TRBJ1-1; no reliable D call. In germline, CDR1 is MDHEN, CDR2 SYDVKM. V lost 2 bases and J lost 1, with 14 bases in between. The CDR3 totals 16 residues. The CDR3 sequence: CASSLPLGVENTEAFF. DNA for the CDR3: TGTGCCAGCAGTTTACCCCTCGGGGTGGAGAACACTGAAGCTTTCTTT.

The V and J genes are TRBV28 and TRBJ1-4; D not resolved. The CDR3 runs 12 residues. V was shortened by 5 bases and J by 7 bases, with 8 bases between the two germline ends. Germline-derived CDR1 and CDR2 are MDHEN and SYDVKM. The CDR3 is CASSPLGEKLFF. CDR3 in DNA: TGTGCCAGCAGTCCCTTGGGTGAAAAACTGTTTTTT.